One sample yielded the 30 T cell receptor beta chains listed below, sequenced in a study of T-cell reconstitution after alpha-beta-depleted transplantation in children. Library preparation (for TCRbeta) was performed with unique molecular identifiers. Via MiXCR, TCRdb re-called the PCR reads, giving one row per CDR3 protein. This table holds roughly 500,000 distinct CDR3 sequences, over 9.5% found once. The sample was PBMCs, taken before TCRalphabeta/CD19-depleted stem cell transplant. The source of these receptors is a child aged 2 to 10 with inherited bone marrow failure, due to receive a stem cell transplant.

This clonotype was recorded many times. The rearrangement links TRBV6-1 to TRBJ2-3, with 7 positions matching TRBD2. The CDR3 length is 15 residues. J lost 1 base, V lost 6 bases, and 7 bases had no gene match. The V gene's germline CDR1 is MNHNS and CDR2 SASEGT. CDR3 region: CASRKGLGGTDTQYF. CDR3 bases: TGTGCCAGCAGGAAAGGACTAGGGGGCACAGATACGCAGTATTTT.

The chain uses TRBV11-2 and TRBJ2-5; D may be TRBD2 (5 bases). This CDR3 contains 18 residues. V lost 5 bases, J lost 2 bases, and 24 bases lay in between. The germline V gene encodes CDR1 SGHAT and CDR2 FQNNGV. The CDR3 DNA follows: TGTGCCAGCAGCCCCGAATTACGAGAAGCGGTGACTCAAGAGACCCAGTACTTC. It codes for CASSPELREAVTQETQYF.

This clonotype has ten or more counts. J is TRBJ2-1 and V is TRBV10-2; 7 bases agree with TRBD2. Trimming cost V 6 bases and J 0 bases; bases outside gene matches: 8. The CDR3 consists of 16 residues. Germline V gives CDR1 WSHSY, CDR2 SAAADI. CDR3 bases: TGCGCCAGCAGCCCATGGGCGGGAGTCTCCTACAATGAGCAGTTCTTC. This codes for CASSPWAGVSYNEQFF.

There are many counts of this clonotype. This chain connects TRBV6-2 or TRBV6-3 to TRBJ2-7, with 8 positions matching TRBD1. V lost 6 bases, J lost 5 bases, and 3 bases stayed unmatched. The CDR3 spans 12 residues. CDR1 and CDR2 from the germline V gene are MNHEY and SVGEGT. The DNA for the CDR3 is TGTGCCAGCAGAGACAGGGGCCACGAGCAGTACTTC. Its translation is CASRDRGHEQYF.

This clonotype was recorded a few times. V gene TRBV4-1 combines with J gene TRBJ1-5, with D maybe TRBD1 (5 bases). In germline, CDR1 is MGHRA, CDR2 YSYEKL. The CDR3 is 15 amino acids. Trimming took off 2 bases at V and 7 bases at J, with 15 bases between the two ends. CDR3 sequence (DNA): TGCGCCAGCAGCCAAAGGGGTCGGGGGGAGCAGCCCCAGCATTTT. This translates into CASSQRGRGEQPQHF.

Ten or more counts support this clonotype. The rearrangement links TRBV10-3 to TRBJ2-1; 14 bases match TRBD2. The junction had 1 base not matched to a gene; V was cut back by 8 bases and J by 4 bases. This CDR3 is built from 14 residues. Germline V lookup: CDR1 ENHRY, CDR2 SYGVKD. In nucleotides, the CDR3 is TGTGCCATCCGGACTAGCGGGGGGTACAATGAGCAGTTCTTC. Translated, it gives CAIRTSGGYNEQFF.

This clonotype was seen ten or more times. The rearrangement joins TRBV27 to TRBJ1-4; D perhaps matches TRBD1 (5 bases). CDR1 and CDR2 from the germline V gene are MNHEY and SMNVEV (reference sequence). Trimming removed 0 bases from V and 8 bases from J, with 13 bases in between. This CDR3 is built from 15 residues. CDR3 residues: CASSLSTGGKEKLFF. CDR3 bases: TGTGCCAGCAGTTTATCGACCGGGGGAAAGGAAAAACTGTTTTTT.

This rearrangement joins TRBV5-4 to TRBJ2-1; weak D call: TRBD2 (5 bases). V was clipped by 0 bases and J by 7 bases, with 17 bases between them. The CDR3 has 16 amino acids. Germline values: CDR1 SGHNT, CDR2 YYREEE (reference sequence). The CDR3 loop reads CASSLGAGLRVNEQFF. The CDR3 nucleotides read TGTGCCAGCAGCTTGGGTGCAGGCCTGAGGGTGAATGAGCAGTTCTTC.

This clonotype was detected many times. J is TRBJ1-2 and V is TRBV5-1, with D perhaps matching TRBD1 (5 bases). CDR3 length: 14 residues. Between the trimmed V and J ends, which lost 0 bases and 4 bases, there was a span of 10 bases. From germline, CDR1 is SGHRS and CDR2 YFSETQ. In DNA form, the CDR3 reads TGCGCCAGCAGCTTGGAGGCAGGGAGCTATGGCTACACCTTC. Its protein product is CASSLEAGSYGYTF. Complete variable domain (other parts from reference TRBV5-1 and TRBJ1-2): KAGVTQTPRYLIKTRGQQVTLSCSPISGHRSVSWYQQTPGQGLQFLFEYFSETQRNKGNFPGRFSGRQFSNSRSEMNVSTLELGDSALYLCASSLEAGSYGYTFGSGTRLTVV.

The rearrangement links TRBV15 to TRBJ2-7; 9 bases line up with TRBD1. Germline V CDR1 and CDR2: LNHNV, YYDKDF (reference sequence). CDR3 length: 13 amino acids. V lost 4 bases, J lost 5 bases, and 3 bases stayed unmatched. The CDR3 reads CATSTWTGDEQYF. Here the CDR3 DNA reads TGTGCCACCAGCACCTGGACAGGGGACGAGCAGTACTTC.

This clonotype was detected ten times or more. V and J are TRBV29-1 and TRBJ2-1; the D call may be TRBD1 or TRBD2 (5 bases each). This CDR3 comprises 12 residues. Germline V CDR1 and CDR2: SQVTM, ANQGSEA. V shed 5 bases and J shed 8 bases, with 13 bases lying between them. The CDR3 is CSVTGPNHEQFF. Here the CDR3 DNA reads TGCAGCGTTACGGGACCCAACCATGAGCAGTTCTTC.

In this sample, this clonotype turned up many times. The chain joins TRBV27 to TRBJ2-3; D possibly corresponds to TRBD2 (6 bases). V gave up 3 bases and J gave up 7 bases, with 17 bases separating them. Germline CDR1 reads MNHEY; CDR2 reads SMNVEV (reference sequence). The CDR3 runs to 15 residues. CDR3 region: CASSFGRGTFHTQYF. The CDR3 DNA reads TGTGCCAGCAGTTTCGGTCGCGGGACCTTCCATACGCAGTATTTT.

There are many counts of this clonotype. This chain connects TRBV19 to TRBJ2-7; the D gene is possibly TRBD1 (7 bases). The ends were cut back, 1 base at V and 5 bases at J, with 15 bases in the middle. The CDR3 runs 15 residues. CDR1 and CDR2 from the germline V gene are LNHDA and SQIVND (reference sequence). The CDR3 DNA reads TGTGCCAGTAGTATAGCTTCCAGGGGGGCCAACGAGCAGTACTTC. Its translation is CASSIASRGANEQYF.

In this sample, this clonotype turned up many times. The rearrangement joins TRBV4-3 to TRBJ1-2, with a weak D call TRBD1 (5 bases). With 6 bases removed from V and 5 bases from J, the gap between germline ends came to 7 bases. This CDR3 region has 11 residues. Germline CDR1 LGHNA, CDR2 YSLEER. The CDR3 DNA is TGCGCCAGCAGAACAGGTTATGGCTACACCTTC. Amino acids: CASRTGYGYTF.

This clonotype was found many times. The chain combines TRBV15 with TRBJ2-5; a weak D match, TRBD2 (6 bases). Germline CDR1 reads LNHNV; CDR2 reads YYDKDF (reference sequence). With 4 bases removed from V and 4 bases from J, the gap between germline ends came to 13 bases. The CDR3 sequence is 14 residues long. CDR3 nucleotides: TGTGCCACCAGCAATCGGAAAGCGGGAGAGACCCAGTACTTC. Residues: CATSNRKAGETQYF. Filled out from reference TRBV15 and TRBJ2-5, the complete variable domain reads DAMVIQNPRYQVTQFGKPVTLSCSQTLNHNVMYWYQQKSSQAPKLLFHYYDKDFNNEADTPDNFQSRRPNTSFCFLDIRSPGLGDTAMYLCATSNRKAGETQYFGPGTRLLVL.

At least ten counts were recorded for this clonotype. The chain links TRBV7-6 to TRBJ2-3; D is unclear. Trimming shortened V by 6 bases and J by 2 bases, and 15 bases separated the two germline ends. The CDR3 covers 15 residues. Germline V gives CDR1 SGHVS, CDR2 FNYEAQ. The CDR3 DNA reads TGTGCCAGCAGGCCCTCACACTTCATCACAGATACGCAGTATTTT. Its protein is CASRPSHFITDTQYF.

DNA of the CDR3: TGCAGTGCTAGGGAACTAGCGGGGAGGGGCCAAGAGACCCAGTACTTC. Translated: CSARELAGRGQETQYF. The rearrangement uses TRBV20-1 and TRBJ2-5; 10 bases match TRBD2. Germline trimming cut 3 bases from V and 1 base from J; bases unmatched to any gene: 8. The CDR3 extends over 16 amino acids. Germline V gene data show CDR1 as DFQATT and CDR2 as SNEGSKA (reference sequence).

This clonotype has a count of ten or more. The V call is TRBV27, the J call TRBJ1-6; 7 bases are a match to TRBD1. CDR3 size: 16 residues. CDR1 is MNHEY, CDR2 SMNVEV, per germline (reference sequence). Trimming removed 1 base from V and 4 bases from J; junction bases left unmatched: 4. The CDR3 bases are TGTGCCAGCAGTTTATTCGGGACAGCATATAATTCACCCCTCCACTTT. This encodes CASSLFGTAYNSPLHF.

This clonotype was counted at least ten times. This chain joins TRBV2 and TRBJ2-7, with 7 bases aligning to TRBD1. The CDR3 spans 13 residues. Germline trimming cut 6 bases from V and 2 bases from J; bases unmatched to any gene: 4. Germline CDR1 and CDR2: SNHLY and FYNNEI. This chain's CDR3 is CASRGDSTYEQYF. The CDR3 DNA sequence: TGTGCCAGCAGGGGGGACAGTACCTACGAGCAGTACTTC.

This clonotype showed up many times. This chain joins TRBV20-1 and TRBJ1-1, with D perhaps matching TRBD1 (5 bases). Trimming stripped 3 bases from V and 3 bases from J, with 17 bases between. This CDR3 has 15 amino acids. The germline CDR1 and CDR2 sequences are DFQATT and SNEGSKA (reference sequence). The CDR3 sequence is CSASSQGGWDTEAFF. The DNA of the CDR3 is TGCAGTGCTAGTAGTCAGGGCGGTTGGGACACTGAAGCTTTCTTT.

This clonotype was counted at least ten times. The chain couples TRBV4-1 to TRBJ2-5; weak D call: TRBD2 (5 bases). CDR3 size: 15 residues. The germline V and J ends were trimmed by 1 base and 6 bases, with 15 bases remaining between them. Germline V gene lookup returns CDR1 MGHRA and CDR2 YSYEKL. CDR3 sequence: CASSQGGPRRQTQYF. CDR3 nucleotides: TGCGCCAGCAGCCAAGGCGGTCCTAGGAGGCAGACCCAGTACTTC.

This clonotype was recorded a few times. V is TRBV9 and J is TRBJ2-1, with 9 bases aligning to TRBD2. V shed 0 bases, J shed 12 bases, and the junction held 7 bases outside the gene matches. In germline, CDR1 is SGDLS, CDR2 YYNGEE. The CDR3 loop spans 14 amino acids. The CDR3 sequence is CASSVGGSGRGQFF. The DNA for the CDR3 is TGTGCCAGCAGCGTAGGTGGTAGCGGGAGAGGGCAGTTCTTC.

For the CDR3, the DNA is TGCAGTGCTAGAGCACCTGGGCTAGCGGCCCGCTACGAGCAGTACTTC. Translating it yields CSARAPGLAARYEQYF. The rearrangement joins TRBV20-1 to TRBJ2-7; 7 bases agree with TRBD2. With 1 base clipped from V and 3 bases from J, the junction kept 12 bases outside the gene matches. The germline gives CDR1 DFQATT, CDR2 SNEGSKA (reference sequence). The CDR3 runs to 16 residues.

This clonotype was seen repeatedly, ten times or more. The gene calls are TRBV23-1 and TRBJ1-4, with 10 bases that match TRBD1. TRBV23-1 is annotated as an ORF whose role is uncertain. V lost 4 bases, J lost 8 bases, and 10 bases stayed unmatched. This CDR3 has 16 amino acids. For the CDR3, the DNA is TGCGCCAGCAGTCCTTGCCGGGACAGGGGCAAGGAAAAACTGTTTTTT. Amino acids: CASSPCRDRGKEKLFF.

This clonotype has ten or more counts. A junction end diverges from the germline sequence, so it may reflect a read error. The chain joins TRBV5-1 to TRBJ2-3; 13 bases fit TRBD2. This CDR3 has 15 amino acids. Germline values: CDR1 SGHRS, CDR2 YFSETQ. As DNA, the CDR3 is TGTGCCAGCTCACCCGGACTAGCGGGAGCAGATACGCAGTATTTT. It is translated as CASSPGLAGADTQYF.

The V gene is TRBV5-5, the J gene TRBJ2-7; 7 nucleotides line up with TRBD1. This CDR3 contains 15 residues. Germline V lookup: CDR1 SGHKS, CDR2 YYEKEE (reference sequence). V dropped 4 bases and J dropped 9; count of bases not matched to a gene: 16. This CDR3 is CASSQTGTVLFGQYF. The CDR3 DNA reads as TGTGCCAGCAGCCAAACCGGGACAGTCCTCTTCGGGCAGTACTTC.

The sample holds many counts of this clonotype. The chain links TRBV5-1 to TRBJ2-5, with 14 nucleotides matching TRBD2. CDR3 length equals 18 residues. The germline CDR1 and CDR2 sequences are SGHRS and YFSETQ. V shed 0 bases and J 5 bases; nucleotides not matched to a gene: 9. The DNA of the CDR3 is TGCGCCAGCAGCTTGGAGGGACTAGCGGGAGAGGTGGGCGAGACCCAGTACTTC. It specifies CASSLEGLAGEVGETQYF.

This clonotype has a count of ten or more. The chain joins TRBV7-9 to TRBJ2-7; 10 bases line up with TRBD1. CDR3 size: 15 residues. The germline gives CDR1 SEHNR, CDR2 FQNEAQ (reference sequence). V trimming: 1 base; J trimming: 3 bases; junction bases outside the gene matches: 3. CDR3 loop: CASSLGRDRGYEQYF. The CDR3 nucleotides are TGTGCCAGCAGCTTAGGTAGGGACAGGGGCTACGAGCAGTACTTC.

This clonotype was seen a handful of times. J is TRBJ2-5 and V is TRBV20-1, with 8 nucleotides matching TRBD1. The CDR3 extends over 12 amino acids. Germline V gene lookup returns CDR1 DFQATT and CDR2 SNEGSKA (reference sequence). CDR3 coding DNA: TGCAGGGCACAGGGGGGTGAGGAGACCCAGTACTTC. This codes for CRAQGGEETQYF.

This clonotype was counted at least ten times. The CDR3 sequence: CASSPDFNAYEQYF. The CDR3 DNA sequence: TGTGCCAGCTCACCAGACTTCAATGCCTACGAGCAGTACTTC. The chain has TRBV18 and TRBJ2-7; D not resolved. The CDR3 is 14 residues long. Germline V lookup: CDR1 KGHSH, CDR2 LQKENI. V was trimmed by 2 bases and J by 2 bases, leaving 10 bases between them. Looking up the rest from reference TRBV18 and TRBJ2-7 gives the full variable domain: NAGVMQNPRHLVRRRGQEARLRCSPMKGHSHVYWYRQLPEEGLKFMVYLQKENIIDESGMPKERFSAEFPKEGPSILRIQQVVRGDSAAYFCASSPDFNAYEQYFGPGTRLTVT.